This record covers a single T cell receptor beta chain. Its antigen is unknown. This record belongs to a study of T-cell reconstitution after alpha-beta-depleted transplantation in children. Regarding the study as a whole: The authors attributed T-cell counts and diversity one year after transplant mostly to newly produced T cells. Alpha-beta T cells present about two months after transplant were reported to originate from several hundred expanded graft clones.

Using unique molecular identifiers, the investigators prepared the TCRbeta library. One entry per CDR3 protein, called by TCRdb with MiXCR from the PCR reads. The sample lists about 980,000 distinct CDR3 sequences; roughly 29% were seen once. The CDR3 length is 16 residues. Germline CDR1 reads LNHNV; CDR2 reads YYDKDF (reference sequence). V lost 0 bases and J lost 6, with 14 bases in between. The chain uses TRBV15 and TRBJ1-4; D is undetermined. This sample comprised PBMCs, mostly from graft donor cells, obtained 360 days after TCRalphabeta/CD19-depleted stem cell transplant. This sequence was found in a boy in the first two years of life who had a stem cell transplant for SCID, so the T cells may come from the graft donor. Written as DNA, the CDR3 is TGTGCCACCAGCAGAGATCCTTCGGGCATCGATGAAAAACTGTTTTTT. It encodes CATSRDPSGIDEKLFF.